This entry lists 10 T cell receptor beta chains sequenced from one sample in a study of CD8 T cells in Susac syndrome. cDNA came from around 0.5 to 1 ug RNA primed by random hexamers. TCRdb fed the immunoSEQ multiplex PCR reads into MiXCR, producing one record per CDR3 protein. The data contain around 140,000 distinct CDR3 sequences, around 94% of them singletons. Sequencing was carried out using CD4+ T cells from PBMCs. The receptors were sampled from a human donor in good health.

The rearrangement links TRBV6-6 to TRBJ2-7; D call uncertain. Germline V gene sequence: CDR1 MNHNY, CDR2 SVGAGI (reference sequence). The CDR3 spans 15 residues. V lost 0 bases and J 6 bases, leaving 15 bases between the germline ends. CDR3 region: CASSYSVPRATEQYF. CDR3 DNA: TGTGCCAGCAGTTACTCGGTTCCGAGAGCGACCGAGCAGTACTTC.

The V and J genes are TRBV30 and TRBJ2-5; 8 bases match TRBD1. Germline loops: CDR1 GTSNPN, CDR2 SVGIG (reference sequence). V shed 5 bases, J shed 5 bases, and the junction held 10 bases outside the gene matches. The CDR3 covers 14 residues. The CDR3 sequence: CAWGRTGQLETQYF. The CDR3 bases are TGTGCCTGGGGCCGGACAGGGCAACTGGAGACCCAGTACTTC.

This rearrangement joins TRBV5-4 to TRBJ2-7; 8 bases map to TRBD2. The CDR3 has 16 amino acids. Germline V gene data show CDR1 as SGHNT and CDR2 as YYREEE (reference sequence). The V gene end was trimmed by 1 base and the J gene end by 4 bases; junction bases not matched to a gene: 10. The CDR3 DNA sequence: TGTGCCAGCAGCTTGCTCTCGGGACTAGGTTTTTACGAGCAGTACTTC. The encoded protein is CASSLLSGLGFYEQYF.

The chain joins TRBV28 to TRBJ2-2, with D hard to call. This CDR3 has 12 amino acids. Germline V gene sequence: CDR1 MDHEN, CDR2 SYDVKM. V was pared by 5 bases and J by 10 bases, with 11 bases between. The CDR3 coding sequence is TGTGCCAGCAGTGGGGTAAATAAGGAGCTGTTTTTT. Amino acid sequence: CASSGVNKELFF.

V gene TRBV5-1 combines with J gene TRBJ2-3; D is possibly TRBD2 (6 bases). The CDR3 length is 15 residues. V lost 0 bases, J lost 1 base, and 9 bases lay in between. The germline gives CDR1 SGHRS, CDR2 YFSETQ. In nucleotides, the CDR3 is TGCGCCAGCAGCTTGGGGGGAGGACGCACAGATACGCAGTATTTT. The encoded protein is CASSLGGGRTDTQYF. Together with reference TRBV5-1 and TRBJ2-3, the CDR3 gives the full variable domain: KAGVTQTPRYLIKTRGQQVTLSCSPISGHRSVSWYQQTPGQGLQFLFEYFSETQRNKGNFPGRFSGRQFSNSRSEMNVSTLELGDSALYLCASSLGGGRTDTQYFGPGTRLTVL.

This chain connects TRBV13 to TRBJ2-2; the match to TRBD2 covers 13 bases. The CDR3 has 16 residues. Per the germline V gene, CDR1 is PRHDT and CDR2 is FYEKMQ (reference sequence). With V trimmed by 5 bases and J by 7 bases, 7 bases remained unmatched. CDR3 DNA sequence: TGTGCCAGCAGCCCGACTAGCGGGAGGATAGGCGGGGAGCTGTTTTTT. Translation gives CASSPTSGRIGGELFF. Full variable domain (outside the CDR3, taken from reference TRBV13 and TRBJ2-2): AAGVIQSPRHLIKEKRETATLKCYPIPRHDTVYWYQQGPGQDPQFLISFYEKMQSDKGSIPDRFSAQQFSDYHSELNMSSLELGDSALYFCASSPTSGRIGGELFFGEGSRLTVL.

The sample holds one count of this clonotype. The genes are TRBV29-1 and TRBJ1-1; TRBD1 matches 8 bases. Germline loops: CDR1 SQVTM, CDR2 ANQGSEA. This CDR3 contains 14 residues. The CDR3 nucleotides read TGCCTCGTGTGGACAGGGACATGGAACACTGAAGCTTTCTTT. Protein product: CLVWTGTWNTEAFF.

This clonotype was recorded once. The rearrangement links TRBV30 to TRBJ2-7, with D possibly being TRBD1 or TRBD2 (5 bases each). CDR1 is GTSNPN and CDR2 is SVGIG in the germline V gene (reference sequence). This CDR3 has 13 amino acids. V gave up 1 base and J gave up 4 bases, with 11 bases separating them. This CDR3 reads CAWSEGREYEQYF. The CDR3 DNA reads TGTGCCTGGAGTGAGGGCAGGGAGTACGAGCAGTACTTC. Filled out from reference TRBV30 and TRBJ2-7, the complete variable domain reads SQTIHQWPATLVQPVGSPLSLECTVEGTSNPNLYWYRQAAGRGLQLLFYSVGIGQISSEVPQNLSASRPQDRQFILSSKKLLLSDSGFYLCAWSEGREYEQYFGPGTRLTVT.

This sequence joins TRBV18 and TRBJ2-3, with D unclear. The V end lost 3 bases, the J end lost 5 bases, and 9 bases lay between the germline ends. The CDR3 is 13 residues long. Looked up from germline, CDR1 is KGHSH and CDR2 is LQKENI. CDR3 DNA sequence: TGTGCCAGCTCACCCCCGGTGCTAGATACGCAGTATTTT. Translation: CASSPPVLDTQYF.

A few counts support this clonotype. CDR3 coding DNA: TGTGCCAGCTCACCAAGGACAGGACCCTACGAGCAGTACTTC. Amino acids: CASSPRTGPYEQYF. The chain employs TRBV18 and TRBJ2-7, with TRBD1 matching 7 bases. The CDR3 is 14 amino acids. Germline-derived CDR1 and CDR2 are KGHSH and LQKENI. V trimming: 2 bases; J trimming: 2 bases; junction bases outside the gene matches: 3.